The 22 T cell receptor beta chains below were found in one sample sequenced in a study of T cells in Graves' hyperthyroidism and ophthalmopathy. Amplified TCR beta CDR3 regions came from RNA transcripts. The HTBI primer set drove a first-round RT-PCR of the TCR CDR3. MiXCR, run by TCRdb on the multiplex PCR reads, gives a single entry per CDR3 protein. The table has roughly 500,000 distinct CDR3 sequences, 35% to 50% seen once. The sequenced sample was peripheral blood or thyroid tissue (not recorded which). The origin of the receptors is an adult woman with Graves' disease, either hyperthyroidism or ophthalmopathy (not recorded which).

This chain links TRBV2 with TRBJ1-5; 9 positions match TRBD1. The germline gives CDR1 SNHLY, CDR2 FYNNEI. The CDR3 sequence is 15 residues long. The V segment lost 2 bases and the J segment 4 bases; nucleotides outside the gene matches: 3. CDR3 sequence (DNA): TGTGCCAGCAGTGAAAGGGGACAGGGTAATCAGCCCCAGCATTTT. Amino acids: CASSERGQGNQPQHF.

This sequence joins TRBV7-3 and TRBJ2-5; D may correspond to TRBD1 or TRBD2 (7 bases each). Looked up from germline, CDR1 is SGHTA and CDR2 is FQGTGA. There are 18 residues in the CDR3. Trimming shortened V by 3 bases and J by 2 bases, and 22 bases separated the two germline ends. CDR3 loop: CASSFAGGGGHQQETQYF. CDR3 coding DNA: TGTGCCAGCAGCTTCGCAGGGGGAGGGGGACACCAACAAGAGACCCAGTACTTC.

This clonotype was counted ten times or more. The chain combines TRBV15 with TRBJ1-4; tentative D call: TRBD1 (5 bases). V gave up 0 bases and J gave up 8 bases, with 13 bases separating them. CDR1 is LNHNV and CDR2 is YYDKDF in the germline V gene (reference sequence). The CDR3 has 15 residues. CDR3 sequence: CATSRDTAGHEKLFF. In DNA, the CDR3 is TGTGCCACCAGCAGAGATACGGCAGGGCACGAAAAACTGTTTTTT.

This clonotype was picked up many times. The DNA of the CDR3 is TGCAGCGCAGGACAGGGGGTCGAGCAGTACTTC. As protein: CSAGQGVEQYF. The chain recombines TRBV29-1 with TRBJ2-7; 10 nucleotides line up with TRBD1. V shed 7 bases, J shed 6 bases, and the junction held 3 bases outside the gene matches. The CDR3 loop spans 11 amino acids. The germline V gene has CDR1 SQVTM and CDR2 ANQGSEA.

The chain has TRBV20-1 and TRBJ1-4; 8 bases align to TRBD1. This CDR3 contains 13 residues. V shed 4 bases, J shed 8 bases, and the junction held 6 bases outside the gene matches. Germline CDR1 is DFQATT and CDR2 is SNEGSKA (reference sequence). The CDR3 coding sequence is TGCAGTGCTAAACAGGGGGTCGGAGAAAAACTGTTTTTT. It codes for CSAKQGVGEKLFF.

This clonotype was seen ten or more times. The chain has TRBV19 and TRBJ2-7; D not resolved. Germline CDR1 reads LNHDA; CDR2 reads SQIVND (reference sequence). V lost 11 bases, J lost 7 bases, and 21 bases lay in between. This CDR3 comprises 13 residues. The CDR3 loop reads CAAANPQLREQYF. The CDR3 DNA reads as TGTGCCGCAGCCAACCCCCAACTACGGGAGCAGTACTTC.

This clonotype was seen more than once but under ten times. The J gene is TRBJ2-2, the V gene TRBV6-1; D not certain. Germline V gene sequence: CDR1 MNHNS, CDR2 SASEGT. This CDR3 is 16 amino acids long. The V end was cut by 6 bases, the J end by 1 base, with 15 bases between. The CDR3 loop is CASSEYIAGNTGELFF. CDR3 in DNA: TGTGCCAGCAGCGAATATATAGCAGGGAACACCGGGGAGCTGTTTTTT.

The V and J genes are TRBV29-1 and TRBJ2-7; D may be TRBD2 (5 bases). The V gene lost 2 bases and the J gene lost 7 bases, with 18 bases spanning the gap. The CDR3 has 14 amino acids. Per the germline V gene, CDR1 is SQVTM and CDR2 is ANQGSEA. DNA for the CDR3: TGCAGCGTTGAACTCCGGACTTTGCGACGAGAGCAGTACTTC. The encoded protein is CSVELRTLRREQYF.

The rearrangement links TRBV12-3 or TRBV12-4 to TRBJ2-6; TRBD1 or TRBD2 may be the D gene (5 bases each). The germline V and J ends were trimmed by 5 bases and 4 bases, with 18 bases remaining between them. This CDR3 has 17 residues. The CDR3 region is CASSPGRSNTGANVLTF. The CDR3 DNA sequence: TGTGCCAGCAGTCCGGGACGGTCGAACACCGGGGCCAACGTCCTGACTTTC.

The chain links TRBV15 to TRBJ1-5; tentative D call: TRBD1 (5 bases). The CDR3 covers 15 residues. Trimming pared 3 bases from V and 4 bases from J, leaving 13 bases between. Germline CDR1 and CDR2: LNHNV and YYDKDF (reference sequence). CDR3 amino acids: CATSRDPGINQPQHF. The CDR3, as DNA: TGTGCCACCAGCAGGGATCCAGGGATAAATCAGCCCCAGCATTTT.

This clonotype was picked up a small number of times. V usage is TRBV7-9 and J usage is TRBJ1-1; possibly TRBD1 for D (6 bases). The CDR3 is made up of 14 amino acids. Per the germline V gene, CDR1 is SEHNR and CDR2 is FQNEAQ (reference sequence). V was trimmed by 5 bases and J by 1 base, leaving 11 bases between them. CDR3 bases: TGTGCCAGCAGCGAGCAGGGGACGAACACTGAAGCTTTCTTT. Translating gives CASSEQGTNTEAFF.

The V and J genes are TRBV10-1 and TRBJ2-7; 7 nucleotides line up with TRBD1. The J segment lost 1 base and the V segment lost 0 bases, leaving 0 bases of the junction unmatched. Germline V lookup: CDR1 WNHNN, CDR2 SYGVQD (reference sequence). CDR3 length equals 14 residues. The CDR3 protein is CASSESDRSYEQYF. The CDR3 DNA sequence: TGCGCCAGCAGTGAGTCGGACAGGTCCTACGAGCAGTACTTC.

CDR3 protein: CASSPNLPTGGDYYGYTF. The CDR3 DNA is TGTGCCAGCTCCCCTAATCTCCCGACAGGGGGCGACTACTATGGCTACACCTTC. The V and J genes are TRBV7-6 and TRBJ1-2; 10 bases agree with TRBD1. CDR3 length equals 18 residues. Germline lookup yields CDR1 SGHVS and CDR2 FNYEAQ. After removal of 8 bases from V and 3 bases from J, the junction contained 18 bases not matched to a gene.

This clonotype appeared a few times. The chain carries TRBV5-1 and TRBJ2-6; D unclear. V gave up 1 base and J gave up 2 bases, with 4 bases separating them. Looked up from germline, CDR1 is SGHRS and CDR2 is YFSETQ. This CDR3 has 14 residues. CDR3 bases: TGCGCCAGCAGCTTGACTGCTGGGGCCAACGTCCTGACTTTC. Amino acids: CASSLTAGANVLTF.

The genes are TRBV2 and TRBJ1-2; possible D gene TRBD1, 5 bases. CDR3 size: 12 residues. With 11 bases removed from V and 6 bases from J, the gap between germline ends came to 16 bases. The germline V gene encodes CDR1 SNHLY and CDR2 FYNNEI. The DNA of the CDR3 is TGTGCCGTGCAGGGCGGGGGAGATGGCTACACCTTC. Translation gives CAVQGGGDGYTF.

The chain uses TRBV10-3 and TRBJ1-5; 8 bases map to TRBD1. Trimming took 7 bases from V and 1 from J; bases not matched to a gene: 9. The CDR3 has 16 amino acids. The germline CDR1 and CDR2 sequences are ENHRY and SYGVKD. The chain's CDR3 is CAINGLDRGSNQPQHF. The CDR3 coding sequence is TGTGCCATCAACGGTCTAGACAGGGGAAGCAATCAGCCCCAGCATTTT.

This clonotype was counted ten times or more. The chain joins TRBV20-1 to TRBJ1-1; 11 bases fit TRBD1. The germline V gene has CDR1 DFQATT and CDR2 SNEGSKA (reference sequence). J lost 2 bases, V lost 3 bases, and 20 bases had no gene match. The CDR3 contains 20 residues. The CDR3 DNA reads as TGCAGTGCTAGCCGGGCCCGGACAGGGGGCGGACAGAATTCAAACACTGAAGCTTTCTTT. Protein product: CSASRARTGGGQNSNTEAFF.

A few counts support this clonotype. This chain uses TRBV2 with TRBJ2-1, with 8 bases fitting TRBD1. Germline V gives CDR1 SNHLY, CDR2 FYNNEI. Unmatched junction bases numbered 6, after V lost 4 bases and J lost 4 bases. CDR3 length: 15 amino acids. DNA for the CDR3: TGTGCCAGCAGTGCCCACCGGGACAGGTACAATGAGCAGTTCTTC. Translation gives CASSAHRDRYNEQFF.

This chain connects TRBV20-1 to TRBJ1-2; the D gene is possibly TRBD1 (5 bases). Per the germline V gene, CDR1 is DFQATT and CDR2 is SNEGSKA (reference sequence). V was shortened by 6 bases and J by 6 bases, with 17 bases between the two germline ends. CDR3 size: 13 residues. Here the CDR3 reads CSAFPSGDDGYTF. The DNA of the CDR3 is TGCAGTGCCTTCCCCTCCGGGGACGATGGCTACACCTTC.

V is TRBV19 and J is TRBJ2-7; no definite D call. This CDR3 contains 14 residues. The V end was cut by 4 bases, the J end by 7 bases, with 17 bases between. Germline V CDR1 and CDR2: LNHDA, SQIVND (reference sequence). CDR3 DNA: TGTGCCAGTAGTACAATGGACGGCCCCTCGGAGCAGTACTTC. As protein: CASSTMDGPSEQYF.

This clonotype turned up a few times. Since a much larger clone is just one base distant, this may be a read error. This chain links TRBV7-2 with TRBJ2-5; no clear D gene. Trimming shortened V by 2 bases and J by 2 bases, and 6 bases separated the two germline ends. The CDR3 length is 13 residues. CDR1 is SGHTA and CDR2 is FQGNSA in the germline V gene. This CDR3 is CASSLSQQETQYF. CDR3 coding DNA: TGTGCCAGCAGCTTATCACAGCAAGAGACCCAGTACTTC.

The chain has TRBV25-1 and TRBJ1-1, with a tentative D call TRBD1 (5 bases). Germline V CDR1 and CDR2: MGHDK, SYGVNS. The V and J ends lost 4 bases and 0 bases respectively, with 15 bases between them. The CDR3 contains 16 residues. The CDR3 DNA reads TGTGCCAGCAGTGCTGTGGGACCGATTATGAACACTGAAGCTTTCTTT. The encoded protein is CASSAVGPIMNTEAFF. Complete variable domain (other parts from reference TRBV25-1 and TRBJ1-1): EADIYQTPRYLVIGTGKKITLECSQTMGHDKMYWYQQDPGMELHLIHYSYGVNSTEKGDLSSESTVSRIRTEHFPLTLESARPSHTSQYLCASSAVGPIMNTEAFFGQGTRLTVV.